The rows below give T cell receptor beta chains drawn from one sample of a study of cytomegalovirus exposure and HLA in healthy donors. Method: immunoSEQ multiplex PCR; TCRdb's copy keeps in-frame clones and lacks some. The data contain a few hundred thousand clones, 75% to 85% of them singletons. The specimen sequenced was PBMCs. Receptor source: a girl between 5 and 17 years old in good health and CMV-seronegative. Both conserved end residues are part of each CDR3. Each record gives: D gene, clone size, J gene, V gene, CDR3 protein, CDR3 DNA. The D gene is left open where the match is weak. Rows give clone size only sometimes, using once, few, many, or a class for an expanded clone.

>.|.|TRBJ1-1|TRBV7-2
CASSLSLVSADEAFF
TGTGCCAGCAGCCTCAGCCTAGTTTCAGCGGATGAAGCTTTCTTT
>TRBD2|.|TRBJ2-3|TRBV5-4
CASSKKIVAGNDDTQYF
TGTGCCAGCAGTAAAAAGATAGTAGCGGGAAACGATGATACGCAGTATTTT
>.|once|TRBJ2-6|TRBV12-1
CASTRQVKGSGANVLTF
TGTGCCAGCACCCGACAGGTCAAAGGCTCTGGGGCCAACGTCCTGACTTTC
>TRBD1|once|TRBJ2-1|TRBV18
CAGATGLNNEQFF
TGTGCCGGAGCGACAGGGTTGAACAATGAGCAGTTCTTC
>.|.|TRBJ1-5|TRBV2
CASSEQVFNQPQHF
TGTGCCAGCAGTGAACAGGTGTTTAATCAGCCCCAGCATTTT
>TRBD1|.|TRBJ2-3|TRBV5-4
CASSLARQGSTDTQYF
TGTGCCAGCAGCTTGGCGAGACAGGGGTCCACAGATACGCAGTATTTT
>TRBD1|.|TRBJ2-2|TRBV5-5
CASSGAGTANTGELFF
TGTGCCAGCAGCGGGGCCGGGACAGCGAACACCGGGGAGCTGTTTTTT
>TRBD1|.|TRBJ1-2|TRBV28
CASSSGGNVYGYTF
TGTGCCAGCAGTTCAGGGGGCAACGTTTATGGCTACACCTTC
>TRBD1|.|TRBJ1-1|TRBV5-4
CASSSGRQGHTEAFF
TGTGCCAGCAGCTCCGGTAGACAGGGACACACTGAAGCTTTCTTT
>TRBD1|few|TRBJ2-7|TRBV11-2
CASSPGQGRTYEQYF
TGTGCCAGCAGCCCGGGACAGGGGCGAACCTACGAGCAGTACTTC